This TCR beta chain was sequenced in a study of shared clonotypes between healthy human individuals. Naive CD8 cells, CD45RO-negative and positively selected for CCR7, excluded terminally differentiated effector memory CD45RA+ cells. The table came from immunoSEQ multiplex PCR; TCRdb's copy has only in-frame clones and leaves some out. The sample has roughly 590,000 clones; around 95% are singletons. There are 14 residues in the CDR3. The germline V and J ends were trimmed by 3 bases and 0 bases, with 8 bases remaining between them. CDR1 SQVTM and CDR2 ANQGSEA come from the germline V gene. As to this clone: Its antigen is still unknown.

Study results and limitations: An anticipated effect of sequencing depth on clonotype sharing among donors was recognized.

The chain couples TRBV29-1 to TRBJ2-2; D is perhaps TRBD1 or TRBD2 (5 bases each). Sequencing input: naive CD8+ T cells sorted from blood. The source is a young woman in good health. CDR3 region: CSVEGDANTGELFF. Here the CDR3 DNA reads TGCAGCGTTGAGGGGGATGCGAACACCGGGGAGCTGTTTTTT.